These 30 T cell receptor beta chains were sequenced from one sample in a study of blood T cell repertoires in COVID-19. Libraries were prepared by immunoSEQ multiplex PCR; TCRdb keeps only in-frame clonotypes and omits some of them. This sample yields about 270,000 clones, of which 80% to 90% are seen a single time; under 2.5% belongs to the top ten. The source material was PBMCs or T cells enriched from blood (not recorded which). Receptors originate from a woman in her late teens or twenties who had recovered from COVID-19.

This chain links TRBV11-2 with TRBJ2-7; 10 bases are a match to TRBD2. This CDR3 is built from 15 residues. Germline lookup yields CDR1 SGHAT and CDR2 FQNNGV. The J segment lost 0 bases and the V segment lost 5 bases, leaving 4 bases of the junction unmatched. The CDR3 loop reads CASSQGLAVSYEQYF. The CDR3 bases are TGTGCCAGCAGCCAAGGACTAGCGGTCTCCTACGAGCAGTACTTC.

The rearrangement uses TRBV11-2 and TRBJ1-1, with 8 bases aligning to TRBD1. Germline V gives CDR1 SGHAT, CDR2 FQNNGV. Trimming cost V 5 bases and J 3 bases; bases outside gene matches: 5. CDR3 size: 14 residues. In DNA form, the CDR3 reads TGTGCCAGCAGCCAAACGGACAGGGACACTGAAGCTTTCTTT. It codes for CASSQTDRDTEAFF.

The chain has TRBV18 and TRBJ2-7, with 7 bases that match TRBD2. This CDR3 is 15 amino acids long. Looked up from germline, CDR1 is KGHSH and CDR2 is LQKENI. V dropped 3 bases and J dropped 1; count of bases not matched to a gene: 6. The CDR3 region has the DNA TGTGCCAGCTCACCGGGGCTAGCGGAGTCCTACGAGCAGTACTTC. Translating gives CASSPGLAESYEQYF.

The V gene is TRBV18, the J gene TRBJ1-1; 10 bases align to TRBD1. The CDR3 length is 14 residues. Germline trimming cut 6 bases from V and 4 bases from J; bases unmatched to any gene: 5. Germline values: CDR1 KGHSH, CDR2 LQKENI. CDR3: CASSPRTGGTEAFF. The DNA of the CDR3 is TGTGCCAGCTCCCCTCGGACAGGGGGCACTGAAGCTTTCTTT.

The rearrangement uses TRBV28 and TRBJ1-5; 10 nucleotides agree with TRBD1. Looked up from germline, CDR1 is MDHEN and CDR2 is SYDVKM. The CDR3 has 17 residues. The ends lost 5 bases at V and 4 bases at J; junction bases unmatched: 11. CDR3 in DNA: TGTGCCAGCAGTGGCCCCGGGACAGGGGCTAATAATCAGCCCCAGCATTTT. The encoded protein is CASSGPGTGANNQPQHF. Variable domain in full (rest from reference TRBV28 and TRBJ1-5): DVKVTQSSRYLVKRTGEKVFLECVQDMDHENMFWYRQDPGLGLRLIYFSYDVKMKEKGDIPEGYSVSREKKERFSLILESASTNQTSMYLCASSGPGTGANNQPQHFGDGTRLSIL.

The V call is TRBV25-1, the J call TRBJ2-2, with 11 nucleotides matching TRBD2. Germline CDR1 is MGHDK and CDR2 is SYGVNS. This CDR3 has 17 residues. Trimming at V came to 4 bases and at J to 2 bases, leaving 6 bases not matched to a gene. This chain's CDR3 is CASSASGTSGNTGELFF. CDR3 coding DNA: TGTGCCAGCAGTGCCTCCGGGACTAGCGGAAACACCGGGGAGCTGTTTTTT.

The chain recombines TRBV5-4 with TRBJ1-1, with TRBD1 matching over 8 bases. Losses at the gene ends were 5 bases for V and 3 bases for J; bases not matched to a gene: 3. Per germline, CDR1 SGHNT and CDR2 YYREEE (reference sequence). The CDR3 totals 13 residues. The CDR3 here is CASSSGQDTEAFF. In DNA form, the CDR3 reads TGTGCCAGCAGTTCGGGACAGGACACTGAAGCTTTCTTT.

V gene TRBV6-4 combines with J gene TRBJ1-4; D gene unclear. Germline values: CDR1 MRHNA, CDR2 SNTAGT. The CDR3 is made up of 15 amino acids. The ends were cut back, 6 bases at V and 0 bases at J, with 11 bases in the middle. The CDR3 nucleotides are TGTGCCAGCAGATCTTACTTTGCAACTAATGAAAAACTGTTTTTT. As protein: CASRSYFATNEKLFF.

This clone was found once. V gene TRBV5-1 combines with J gene TRBJ2-1; perhaps TRBD1 as D (5 bases). Germline CDR1 is SGHRS and CDR2 is YFSETQ. The CDR3 contains 12 residues. V was shortened by 4 bases and J by 8 bases, with 10 bases between the two germline ends. The CDR3 is CASSVEGDEQFF. CDR3 DNA sequence: TGCGCCAGCAGCGTCGAAGGGGATGAGCAGTTCTTC.

A single count supports this clone. The chain has TRBV30 and TRBJ2-5; weak D call: TRBD2 (5 bases). The CDR3 sequence is 13 residues long. Germline V gives CDR1 GTSNPN, CDR2 SVGIG (reference sequence). V lost 2 bases and J 2 bases, leaving 9 bases between the germline ends. Here the CDR3 DNA reads TGTGCCTGGAGTCTCGGACTGCAAGAGACCCAGTACTTC. The encoded protein is CAWSLGLQETQYF.

This rearrangement joins TRBV6-5 to TRBJ2-4, with D perhaps matching TRBD2 (7 bases). The CDR3 covers 15 residues. Trimming cost V 0 bases and J 7 bases, with 13 bases left between them. Per germline, CDR1 MNHEY and CDR2 SVGAGI. The CDR3 reads CASSYSGGRSNIQYF. CDR3 DNA sequence: TGTGCCAGCAGTTACTCGGGGGGGCGGTCGAACATTCAGTACTTC.

This sequence joins TRBV27 and TRBJ2-7, with 7 nucleotides matching TRBD1. V was pared by 4 bases and J by 3 bases, with 15 bases of the junction left unmatched. This CDR3 is built from 17 residues. The germline V gene encodes CDR1 MNHEY and CDR2 SMNVEV (reference sequence). CDR3 sequence reads: CASSSTLGRGRVYEQYF. In DNA, the CDR3 is TGTGCCAGCAGTTCAACCCTAGGAAGGGGGCGAGTCTACGAGCAGTACTTC.

The table lists this clone with a few counts. This chain connects TRBV19 to TRBJ1-6; no clear D gene. CDR3 length: 15 amino acids. CDR1 is LNHDA, CDR2 SQIVND, per germline (reference sequence). V was pared by 9 bases and J by 2 bases, with 14 bases between. Here the CDR3 DNA reads TGTGCCAGCGCCGGAGGAGGTGCCTATAATTCACCCCTCCACTTT. Translation gives CASAGGGAYNSPLHF.

The V call is TRBV4-1, the J call TRBJ1-1; 8 nucleotides align to TRBD1. The CDR3 runs to 16 residues. V lost 1 base to trimming and J lost 6 bases; unmatched junction nucleotides: 10. Germline CDR1 reads MGHRA; CDR2 reads YSYEKL. As DNA, the CDR3 is TGCGCCAGCAGCCAAGCGACGACAGGGGCCAACGCTGAAGCTTTCTTT. Translated: CASSQATTGANAEAFF.

The chain couples TRBV24-1 to TRBJ1-1; D uncertain. The germline gives CDR1 KGHDR, CDR2 SFDVKD. Between the trimmed V and J ends, which lost 4 bases and 3 bases, there was a span of 5 bases. The CDR3 totals 12 residues. The CDR3 DNA is TGTGCCACCAGTGACCCGGACACTGAAGCTTTCTTT. It is translated as CATSDPDTEAFF.

The chain joins TRBV10-1 to TRBJ2-7; maybe TRBD1 (5 bases). V was trimmed by 0 bases and J by 4 bases, leaving 13 bases between them. This CDR3 has 15 residues. The germline V gene has CDR1 WNHNN and CDR2 SYGVQD (reference sequence). The CDR3 is CASSESRAFSYEQYF. In nucleotides, the CDR3 is TGCGCCAGCAGTGAGTCCAGGGCATTCTCATACGAGCAGTACTTC.

The CDR3: CASSRRQGLDNSPLHF. CDR3 sequence (DNA): TGTGCCAGCAGTAGACGACAGGGGCTCGATAATTCACCCCTCCACTTT. The chain recombines TRBV28 with TRBJ1-6; the match to TRBD1 covers 8 bases. This CDR3 is built from 16 residues. V gave up 5 bases and J gave up 5 bases; unmatched junction bases: 8. CDR1 is MDHEN and CDR2 is SYDVKM in the germline V gene.

The rearrangement joins TRBV21-1 to TRBJ1-5; the table assigns TRBD1, which was not confirmed against the DNA. TRBV21-1 is given as a pseudogene. The length of the CDR3 is 14 residues. The DNA of the CDR3 is TGTGCCAGCAGCAGCGAACAGGGAAATCAGCCCCAGCATTTT. Its protein is CASSSEQGNQPQHF.

The J gene is TRBJ1-1, the V gene TRBV3-1 (or the pseudogene TRBV3-2), with 10 bases aligning to TRBD1. CDR3 length: 17 residues. V was clipped by 2 bases and J by 6 bases; unmatched bases: 12. The germline CDR1 and CDR2 sequences are LGHDT and YNNKEL (reference sequence). CDR3 region: CASSQYGQGGVWSEAFF. The DNA for the CDR3 is TGTGCCAGCAGCCAATACGGACAGGGGGGGGTTTGGTCTGAAGCTTTCTTT.

This clone was counted a single time. This chain connects TRBV7-8 to TRBJ2-3, with TRBD2 matching 10 bases. The germline V gene encodes CDR1 SGHVS and CDR2 FQNEAQ. The CDR3 runs 16 residues. Trimming removed 6 bases from V and 4 bases from J; junction bases left unmatched: 10. The CDR3 sequence is CASRWLAGTSADTQYF. The CDR3 nucleotides read TGTGCCAGCAGGTGGTTGGCCGGGACTAGCGCAGATACGCAGTATTTT.

The V call is TRBV3-1 (or the pseudogene TRBV3-2), the J call TRBJ2-1; 9 bases match TRBD1. CDR3 size: 15 residues. Per germline, CDR1 LGHDT and CDR2 YNNKEL (reference sequence). The V and J ends lost 3 bases and 7 bases, in that order; junction bases with no gene match: 7. This chain's CDR3 is CASSHPDRGLNEQFF. In nucleotides, the CDR3 is TGTGCCAGCAGCCACCCGGACAGGGGCCTGAATGAGCAGTTCTTC.

The chain combines TRBV10-3 with TRBJ2-7; D possibly corresponds to TRBD2 (5 bases). Germline V lookup: CDR1 ENHRY, CDR2 SYGVKD. V was shortened by 8 bases and J by 5 bases, with 19 bases between the two germline ends. The CDR3 is made up of 14 amino acids. The CDR3 sequence is CAIGLQRQNDEQYF. CDR3 DNA: TGTGCCATCGGGCTGCAGCGGCAAAACGACGAGCAGTACTTC.

The chain has TRBV5-1 and TRBJ1-2; D is perhaps TRBD1 (6 bases). The CDR3 spans 14 residues. The germline V and J ends were trimmed by 4 bases and 2 bases, with 12 bases remaining between them. The germline V gene has CDR1 SGHRS and CDR2 YFSETQ. In DNA, the CDR3 is TGCGCCAGCAGCCTGGGACAAAAAAACTATGGCTACACCTTC. Translation: CASSLGQKNYGYTF.

The chain recombines TRBV7-8 with TRBJ1-5, with 7 bases matching TRBD1. The CDR3 contains 16 residues. The V gene end was trimmed by 1 base and the J gene end by 2 bases; junction bases not matched to a gene: 5. Germline CDR1 and CDR2: SGHVS and FQNEAQ. The CDR3 DNA reads TGTGCCAGCAGCTTAGTCGAAGGGGGCGGCAATCAGCCCCAGCATTTT. Amino acids: CASSLVEGGGNQPQHF.

This chain uses TRBV13 with TRBJ2-5; 8 positions match TRBD1. CDR1 and CDR2 (germline): PRHDT, FYEKMQ (reference sequence). This CDR3 spans 14 amino acids. The J segment lost 4 bases and the V segment lost 3 bases, leaving 4 bases of the junction unmatched. The CDR3 region has the DNA TGTGCCAGCAGCTTGCAGGGGGCCCGAGAGACCCAGTACTTC. Its translation is CASSLQGARETQYF.

V is TRBV5-6 and J is TRBJ1-2; the D gene is possibly TRBD1 (5 bases). Germline CDR1 SGHDT, CDR2 YYEEEE. Trimming left V 1 base short and J 4 bases short, with 14 bases between. The CDR3 is made up of 15 amino acids. Here the CDR3 DNA reads TGTGCCAGCAGCTTGCGGGGGGGATCGGCCTATGGCTACACCTTC. Its translation: CASSLRGGSAYGYTF.

The count of this clone is one. The V call is TRBV5-1, the J call TRBJ2-1; maybe TRBD2 (7 bases). With 4 bases removed from V and 2 bases from J, the gap between germline ends came to 16 bases. Germline V CDR1 and CDR2: SGHRS, YFSETQ. This CDR3 has 16 amino acids. CDR3 region: CASSASGGGAYNEQFF. The CDR3 nucleotides are TGCGCCAGCAGCGCCTCTGGAGGGGGGGCCTACAATGAGCAGTTCTTC.

The chain employs TRBV19 and TRBJ1-2, with 12 nucleotides matching TRBD1. The germline V gene has CDR1 LNHDA and CDR2 SQIVND (reference sequence). This CDR3 region has 14 residues. Trimming took 9 bases from V and 5 from J; bases not matched to a gene: 7. This CDR3 reads CASRGQGALYGYTF. DNA of the CDR3: TGTGCCAGCCGGGGACAGGGGGCTTTATATGGCTACACCTTC.

The V gene is TRBV5-1, the J gene TRBJ2-2; tentatively, D is TRBD1 (6 bases). CDR1 is SGHRS, CDR2 YFSETQ, per germline. The CDR3 has 15 residues. With 2 bases removed from V and 0 bases from J, the gap between germline ends came to 8 bases. The CDR3 loop is CASSLGGSNTGELFF. CDR3 nucleotide sequence: TGCGCCAGCAGCTTAGGGGGTTCGAACACCGGGGAGCTGTTTTTT.

The V call is TRBV4-2, the J call TRBJ1-4, with D perhaps matching TRBD1 (6 bases). Germline assignment: CDR1 LGHNA and CDR2 YNFKEQ. This CDR3 has 16 amino acids. Trimming took off 4 bases at V and 0 bases at J, with 12 bases between the two ends. Here the CDR3 reads CASSRTQGATNEKLFF. Here the CDR3 DNA reads TGTGCCAGCAGCCGGACACAGGGTGCAACTAATGAAAAACTGTTTTTT.